The 20 T cell receptor beta chains presented below share a single source sample, sequenced in a study of blood T cell repertoires in COVID-19 (TCRdb year 2020). Library creation used the immunoSEQ multiplex PCR assay. Entries here come from immuneACCESS through TCRdb and include only in-frame sequences with V and J called. Some clones fail to appear in such tables; in the studies checked, an unresolved V gene covers under half of the shortfall, and the cause of the remainder is unknown. The sample table shows about 190,000 clones, and around 82% are seen once. 2.5% to 3% of the sample goes to the ten largest clones. The source material was peripheral blood. The receptors here all came from a man in his fifties with active or convalescent COVID-19.

The chain employs TRBV18 and TRBJ2-4; D unclear. This CDR3 contains 15 residues. V dropped 3 bases and J dropped 7 bases, with 16 bases sitting between them. The germline V gene encodes CDR1 KGHSH and CDR2 LQKENI. The CDR3 loop reads CASSPLGANMNIQYF. CDR3 nucleotide sequence: TGTGCCAGCTCACCCTTAGGAGCAAATATGAACATTCAGTACTTC. Full variable domain (outside the CDR3, taken from reference TRBV18 and TRBJ2-4): NAGVMQNPRHLVRRRGQEARLRCSPMKGHSHVYWYRQLPEEGLKFMVYLQKENIIDESGMPKERFSAEFPKEGPSILRIQQVVRGDSAAYFCASSPLGANMNIQYFGAGTRLSVL.

This chain uses TRBV6-4 with TRBJ1-1, with TRBD1 identical over 8 bases. V was pared by 4 bases and J by 8 bases, with 6 bases of the junction left unmatched. Germline V gives CDR1 MRHNA, CDR2 SNTAGT. This CDR3 has 13 residues. The CDR3: CASSADRGLEAFF. In nucleotides, the CDR3 is TGTGCCAGCAGTGCCGACAGGGGCCTGGAAGCTTTCTTT.

Comments on this clone: The same CDR3 also results from other DNA sequences found in this sample. This chain links TRBV24-1 with TRBJ2-1; 13 bases are a match to TRBD2. The CDR3 is made up of 16 amino acids. V shed 3 bases and J 7 bases; nucleotides not matched to a gene: 5. Germline V gene data show CDR1 as KGHDR and CDR2 as SFDVKD. Written as DNA, the CDR3 is TGTGCCACCAGTGATCTGGGACTAGCGGGAAGGAATGAGCAGTTCTTC. It yields the protein CATSDLGLAGRNEQFF.

CDR3 sequence reads: CASSPRSRYGYTF. The CDR3, as DNA: TGTGCCAGCAGCCCGAGGAGCAGATATGGCTACACCTTC. The chain couples TRBV7-9 to TRBJ1-2; D is unresolved. The V and J ends lost 5 bases and 5 bases respectively, with 12 bases between them. Germline lookup yields CDR1 SEHNR and CDR2 FQNEAQ (reference sequence). The CDR3 has 13 residues.

The chain recombines TRBV18 with TRBJ2-1; no firm D call. The CDR3 runs to 11 residues. Germline assignment: CDR1 KGHSH and CDR2 LQKENI. Trimming removed 6 bases from V and 7 bases from J, with 7 bases in between. The CDR3 sequence: CASSTRNEQFF. CDR3 in DNA: TGTGCCAGCTCCACCAGGAATGAGCAGTTCTTC.

The rearrangement joins TRBV19 to TRBJ1-6; D is perhaps TRBD1 (6 bases). CDR1 and CDR2 (germline): LNHDA, SQIVND (reference sequence). This CDR3 contains 16 residues. With 7 bases removed from V and 7 bases from J, the gap between germline ends came to 20 bases. As DNA, the CDR3 is TGTGCCAGTAATCAAATGGCAGGGGACCCGAATTCACCCCTCCACTTT. This encodes CASNQMAGDPNSPLHF.

The J gene is TRBJ2-7, the V gene TRBV5-4; 12 bases map to TRBD2. CDR3 length: 15 amino acids. The V segment lost 4 bases and the J segment 5 bases; nucleotides outside the gene matches: 7. Germline loops: CDR1 SGHNT, CDR2 YYREEE (reference sequence). The CDR3 coding sequence is TGTGCCAGCAGCCATTCTAGCGGGAGGGCCAACGAGCAGTACTTC. Amino acid sequence: CASSHSSGRANEQYF.

The gene calls are TRBV19 and TRBJ1-2; TRBD1 agrees at 7 bases. J was trimmed by 5 bases and V by 0 bases; bases with no gene match: 3. The length of the CDR3 is 14 residues. In germline, CDR1 is LNHDA, CDR2 SQIVND (reference sequence). The CDR3 reads CASSIEGTAYGYTF. DNA of the CDR3: TGTGCCAGTAGTATAGAGGGGACAGCTTATGGCTACACCTTC.

The chain recombines TRBV4-2 with TRBJ1-4; a weak D match, TRBD1 (5 bases). The CDR3 consists of 15 residues. Between the trimmed V and J ends, which lost 4 bases and 3 bases, there was a span of 12 bases. Germline-derived CDR1 and CDR2 are LGHNA and YNFKEQ. The CDR3 loop is CASSPPRVANEKLFF. Here the CDR3 DNA reads TGTGCCAGCAGCCCGCCCAGGGTGGCTAATGAAAAACTGTTTTTT.

This clone was detected once. V and J are TRBV23-1 and TRBJ2-1; maybe TRBD2 (6 bases). TRBV23-1 is placed among ORFs of uncertain function. The V end was cut by 0 bases, the J end by 1 base, with 7 bases between. This CDR3 is built from 15 residues. CDR3 nucleotide sequence: TGCGCCAGCAGTCAATCGGGAGGATCCTACAATGAGCAGTTCTTC. Amino acids: CASSQSGGSYNEQFF.

The V and J genes are TRBV4-3 and TRBJ1-1, with TRBD1 as a possible D gene (6 bases). The germline V gene has CDR1 LGHNA and CDR2 YSLEER. The CDR3 consists of 14 residues. Trimming took off 3 bases at V and 6 bases at J, with 14 bases between the two ends. The CDR3 bases are TGCGCCAGCAGCCAGGAGCGGGAGGGGGCTGAAGCTTTCTTT. As protein: CASSQEREGAEAFF.

The V call is TRBV28, the J call TRBJ2-6, with 7 bases that match TRBD2. This CDR3 spans 16 amino acids. The junction had 6 bases not matched to a gene; V was cut back by 7 bases and J by 0 bases. CDR1 and CDR2 from the germline V gene are MDHEN and SYDVKM. The CDR3 here is CASIGTTISGANVLTF. The CDR3 coding sequence is TGTGCCAGCATAGGGACTACTATCTCTGGGGCCAACGTCCTGACTTTC.

The V call is TRBV3-1 (or the pseudogene TRBV3-2), the J call TRBJ2-2; D unresolved. This CDR3 region has 15 residues. V lost 1 base and J 6 bases, leaving 12 bases between the germline ends. The germline V gene encodes CDR1 LGHDT and CDR2 YNNKEL (reference sequence). DNA of the CDR3: TGTGCCAGCAGCCAAGTCCTCATGAGCCCCGGGGAGCTGTTTTTT. As protein: CASSQVLMSPGELFF.

This sequence joins TRBV29-1 and TRBJ1-3, with TRBD1 matching over 7 bases. Looked up from germline, CDR1 is SQVTM and CDR2 is ANQGSEA. The V and J ends lost 6 bases and 4 bases, in that order; junction bases with no gene match: 12. CDR3 length: 15 residues. The CDR3 nucleotides are TGCAGCGTCTCCGGGACAGCCACGTCCGGAAACACCATATATTTT. This gives the protein CSVSGTATSGNTIYF.

The chain employs TRBV28 and TRBJ1-2, with D possibly matching TRBD1 (5 bases). Deletions cut 7 bases from V and 5 bases from J, with 20 bases between. Per the germline V gene, CDR1 is MDHEN and CDR2 is SYDVKM. The CDR3 totals 15 residues. In DNA form, the CDR3 reads TGTGCCAGCACGGTGGGGGGGATAGAAGGATATGGCTACACCTTC. Residues: CASTVGGIEGYGYTF.

This clone was found a few times. This chain joins TRBV7-9 and TRBJ1-3, with D possibly matching TRBD1 (6 bases). CDR1 and CDR2 (germline): SEHNR, FQNEAQ (reference sequence). The length of the CDR3 is 15 residues. V lost 5 bases, J lost 2 bases, and 13 bases lay in between. Here the CDR3 DNA reads TGTGCCAGCAGCCTTAACAGGGAAACTGGAAACACCATATATTTT. Translated, it gives CASSLNRETGNTIYF.

V usage is TRBV10-2 and J usage is TRBJ2-2; 9 nucleotides line up with TRBD2. This CDR3 contains 17 residues. Germline values: CDR1 WSHSY, CDR2 SAAADI. The J segment lost 3 bases and the V segment lost 0 bases, leaving 5 bases of the junction unmatched. CDR3 amino acids: CASSESWGLADTGELFF. In DNA, the CDR3 is TGCGCCAGCAGTGAGTCGTGGGGACTAGCCGACACCGGGGAGCTGTTTTTT.

This chain connects TRBV7-9 to TRBJ2-1; 10 bases line up with TRBD1. J was trimmed by 7 bases and V by 7 bases; bases with no gene match: 10. The CDR3 covers 15 residues. Germline V gives CDR1 SEHNR, CDR2 FQNEAQ (reference sequence). This CDR3 is CASNGDRGPRNEQFF. Written as DNA, the CDR3 is TGTGCCAGCAACGGCGACAGGGGGCCGAGGAATGAGCAGTTCTTC.

The rearrangement uses TRBV15 and TRBJ2-6, with a possible D match to TRBD1 (5 bases). Per germline, CDR1 LNHNV and CDR2 YYDKDF (reference sequence). The CDR3 totals 14 residues. V lost 5 bases to trimming and J lost 4 bases, with 9 bases between them. CDR3 in amino acids: CATSQGSGANVLTF. CDR3 in DNA: TGTGCCACCAGCCAGGGTTCCGGGGCCAACGTCCTGACTTTC.

V gene TRBV3-1 (or the pseudogene TRBV3-2) combines with J gene TRBJ1-4; 7 bases match TRBD1. Germline-derived CDR1 and CDR2 are LGHDT and YNNKEL (reference sequence). The V gene end was trimmed by 5 bases and the J gene end by 0 bases; junction bases not matched to a gene: 3. The CDR3 is made up of 15 amino acids. DNA for the CDR3: TGTGCCAGCAGCTCTCAGGGGGCAACTAATGAAAAACTGTTTTTT. Protein: CASSSQGATNEKLFF.